This T cell receptor (beta chain) comes out of a study of PD-1 blockade in classical Hodgkin lymphoma. Whole-study findings and limits: Newly diagnosed patients had diversity similar to the baseline diversity of complete responders.

Each patient relapsed following autologous stem cell transplantation, and prior brentuximab vedotin exposure differed. Produced via immunoSEQ multiplex PCR; TCRdb's table is partial and in-frame only. This sample carries fewer than 30,000 clones, approximately 81% of them seen once, and the ten largest clones take around 32%. In this sample, this clone turned up once. As yet, its antigen is unknown. The sequencing used peripheral blood mononuclear cells (PBMCs), collected before the second cycle of nivolumab. The sequence was collected from a human donor with classical Hodgkin lymphoma.

The CDR3: CASRPQGAGETQYF. The CDR3 DNA sequence: TGTGCCAGTCGACCTCAGGGGGCCGGAGAGACCCAGTACTTC. The chain links TRBV6-5 to TRBJ2-5; 8 bases agree with TRBD1. The germline CDR1 and CDR2 sequences are MNHEY and SVGAGI. V trimming: 9 bases; J trimming: 4 bases; junction bases outside the gene matches: 10. CDR3 length equals 14 residues.